This entry features one TCR beta chain sequence. These data originate in a study of blood T cell repertoires in COVID-19. TCRdb keeps only in-frame clones here, not all; method: immunoSEQ multiplex PCR. The table includes roughly 200,000 clones, 80% to 85% detected once. Trimming pared 8 bases from V and 3 bases from J, leaving 12 bases between. Germline V lookup: CDR1 KGHDR, CDR2 SFDVKD. The CDR3 loop spans 14 amino acids. The material sequenced was peripheral blood. The chain is built from TRBV24-1 and TRBJ2-2; maybe TRBD1 (6 bases). This clonotype was obtained from an elderly woman with active or convalescent COVID-19. Here the CDR3 DNA reads TGTGCCACCATGGCAGGGGTGGACACCGGGGAGCTGTTTTTT. This translates into CATMAGVDTGELFF.